A selection of T cell receptor beta chains follows, all from one sample in a study of beta chain features in type 1 diabetes. The method was immunoSEQ multiplex PCR; TCRdb's version includes in-frame clones alone and lacks a portion of them. This sample has under 800,000 clones, with roughly a sixth found just once. Sample: naive CD4+ T cells from blood. These receptor sequences come from a man aged 18 to 30 in good health. The CDR3 runs from the conserved cysteine through the conserved F or W. The D gene is left open where the match is weak. The size of a clone is reported for some rows only, either as once, few or many, or as a class for expanded clones.

D gene,V gene,clone size,J gene,CDR3 DNA,CDR3 protein
.,TRBV2,few,TRBJ1-4,TGTGCCAGCAGCCCTCAGGGGTGGGAGGCTGAAAAACTGTTTTTT,CASSPQGWEAEKLFF
.,TRBV7-2,.,TRBJ1-4,TGCGCCAGCAGCCAGCTCAGGGAGAGGCTGTTTTTT,CASSQLRERLFF
TRBD1,TRBV27,.,TRBJ2-6,TGTGCCAGCACGGAGGGAGACAGGGGGTCCCTCGCTGGGGCCAACGTCCTGACTTTC,CASTEGDRGSLAGANVLTF
.,TRBV7-2,.,TRBJ1-4,TGTGCCAGCAGCACCCGGACAGCCGTGTCTAATGAAAAACTGTTTTTT,CASSTRTAVSNEKLFF
TRBD2,TRBV23-1,.,TRBJ2-5,TGCGCCAGCAGCCCCTCAATTCTCCCCGGGACTAACCCAAGAGAACCCCAGTACTTC,CASSPSILPGTNPREPQYF
.,TRBV9,few,TRBJ2-2,TGTGCCAGCAGCGTAGTACTAGCCGGCACCGGGGAGCTGTTTTTT,CASSVVLAGTGELFF
.,TRBV27,.,TRBJ2-3,TGTGCCAGCAGTCTGGGACGGAGCACAGATACGCAGTATTTT,CASSLGRSTDTQYF
.,TRBV9,few,TRBJ2-7,TGTGCCAGCAGCGGGGCGGGTACCTACGAGCAGTACTTC,CASSGAGTYEQYF
.,TRBV7-2,few,TRBJ2-7,TGTGCCAGCAGCTTCACCGGGGGCTCCTACGAGCAGTACTTC,CASSFTGGSYEQYF
TRBD1,TRBV7-2,.,TRBJ1-6,TGTGCCAGCAGCTTACAGGCGACAGGGTCACCCCTCCACTTT,CASSLQATGSPLHF
.,TRBV11-2,few,TRBJ2-3,TGTGCCAGCAGCTTAGGAGAACTAAGGAGCACAGATACGCAGTATTTT,CASSLGELRSTDTQYF
.,TRBV29-1,.,TRBJ2-1,TGCAGCGTTGAGCGAGGGACTTTTACATCCTACAATGAGCAGTTCTTC,CSVERGTFTSYNEQFF
TRBD1,TRBV7-6,.,TRBJ1-4,TGTGCCAGCAGCCCTCGACCCGGGACAGCAACTAATGAAAAACTGTTTTTT,CASSPRPGTATNEKLFF
.,TRBV5-4,.,TRBJ1-4,TGTGCCAGCAGCTTGGCCGAGTGGGCGACTAATGAAAAACTGTTTTTT,CASSLAEWATNEKLFF
.,TRBV14,few,TRBJ1-5,TGTGCCAGCAGCCGCTTCGACCAGCCCCAGCATTTT,CASSRFDQPQHF
.,TRBV5-4,few,TRBJ2-3,TGTGCCAGCAGCTTGGATCAGCAGCACACAGATACGCAGTATTTT,CASSLDQQHTDTQYF
.,TRBV18,many,TRBJ1-1,TGTGCCAGCCGCAGGGGCCTCGAAGCTTTCTTT,CASRRGLEAFF
TRBD2,TRBV5-1,.,TRBJ2-3,TGCGCCAGCAGCTCGAAGACTAGCGGAGGCCTCACTTCCACAGATACGCAGTATTTT,CASSSKTSGGLTSTDTQYF
.,TRBV18,few,TRBJ2-4,TGTGCCAGCTCACGATCCCGTCAAGCCAAAAACATTCAGTACTTC,CASSRSRQAKNIQYF
.,TRBV6-1,few,TRBJ2-7,TGTGCCAGCAGTCTCGGGGGATCAGGCGAGCAGTACTTC,CASSLGGSGEQYF
.,TRBV6-5,few,TRBJ1-4,TGTGCCAGCCGGAGGGTACCGGCACATGAAAAACTGTTTTTT,CASRRVPAHEKLFF
.,TRBV5-8,.,TRBJ1-5,TGTGCCAGCAGCTTGCCCGGGGACGGCAATCAGCCCCAGCATTTT,CASSLPGDGNQPQHF
TRBD1,TRBV7-9,.,TRBJ1-1,TGTGCCAGCAGCCGCACCTCAGGGGGTGAAGCTTTCTTT,CASSRTSGGEAFF
.,TRBV5-1,.,TRBJ1-5,TGCGCCAGCAGCTTGGAAGGGAACAATCAGCCCCAGCATTTT,CASSLEGNNQPQHF
.,TRBV6-5,.,TRBJ1-2,TGTGCCAGCAGTTACTCGAAATATGGAGGTTATGGCTACACCTTC,CASSYSKYGGYGYTF
.,TRBV5-1,few,TRBJ2-7,TGCGCCAGCAGCTTTAACTGGGACACTACCCACGAGCAGTACTTC,CASSFNWDTTHEQYF